This T cell receptor (beta chain) was sequenced during a study of blood T cell repertoires in COVID-19. Overall study context: PBMCs, B-cell-depleted T cells, or T cells were the source of the cDNA or gDNA that made up the material.

This CDR3 is built from 11 residues. V lost 8 bases, J lost 2 bases, and 1 base stayed unmatched. The V gene's germline CDR1 is DFQATT and CDR2 SNEGSKA (reference sequence). Participant age was roughly 18 to 100 years, and participants resided in roughly 25 US areas. Cohort allocation depended upon clinical history that participants reported. Original processing notes: Using reference gene primer amplification, nucleated cell counts were estimated. Some clones are missing from TCRdb's copy, which holds only in-frame ones; the method was immunoSEQ multiplex PCR. For V, J and clone size, that table is used; D and trimming come from the DNA. The sample shows more than 300,000 clones, approximately 91% of them seen only once.

Material: PBMCs or T cells enriched from blood (not recorded which). The chain couples TRBV20-1 to TRBJ1-2; the match to TRBD1 covers 8 bases. The TCR sequence derives from a woman younger than 45 who had been exposed to COVID-19. In DNA, the CDR3 is TGCAGTAGGACAGGGAACTATGGCTACACCTTC. This gives the protein CSRTGNYGYTF.